This passage covers 19 T cell receptor beta chains from one sample sequenced in a study of graft-versus-host responses after intestinal transplantation. No antigens are known for them. Method: immunoSEQ multiplex PCR; TCRdb's copy keeps in-frame clones and lacks some. The sample contains 70,000 to 95,000 clones, approximately 92% of which appear only once. Here the sequenced sample was unstimulated CD8+ T cells sorted from spleen or lymph node cells, taken before transplant. The receptors originated from a human donor who was the organ donor for an intestinal transplant.

The chain couples TRBV9 to TRBJ2-5; tentatively, D is TRBD2 (6 bases). Germline V gives CDR1 SGDLS, CDR2 YYNGEE. The CDR3 loop spans 14 amino acids. V gave up 3 bases and J gave up 4 bases, with 13 bases separating them. The CDR3: CASSGGEVGETQYF. The CDR3 DNA sequence: TGTGCCAGCAGCGGGGGGGAGGTCGGAGAGACCCAGTACTTC.

This chain uses TRBV27 with TRBJ2-5; 7 nucleotides line up with TRBD2. The V and J ends lost 7 bases and 1 base, in that order; junction bases with no gene match: 9. Per germline, CDR1 MNHEY and CDR2 SMNVEV (reference sequence). CDR3 size: 15 residues. CDR3 region: CASTQRAGVQETQYF. The CDR3 nucleotides are TGTGCCAGCACCCAACGGGCGGGAGTCCAAGAGACCCAGTACTTC.

The chain uses TRBV27 and TRBJ1-2; D gene unclear. Germline V gene lookup returns CDR1 MNHEY and CDR2 SMNVEV (reference sequence). The CDR3 covers 14 residues. Trimming cost V 0 bases and J 4 bases, with 9 bases left between them. CDR3 nucleotide sequence: TGTGCCAGCAGTTTATCAGCTGGAGCCTATGGCTACACCTTC. This encodes CASSLSAGAYGYTF.

CDR3 in amino acids: CASGATGVGKKLFF. The CDR3 DNA sequence: TGTGCCAGCGGGGCTACAGGGGTTGGTAAGAAACTGTTTTTT. The V and J genes are TRBV6-5 and TRBJ1-4; 7 nucleotides line up with TRBD1. Germline V CDR1 and CDR2: MNHEY, SVGAGI. This CDR3 contains 14 residues. The V gene end was trimmed by 8 bases and the J gene end by 11 bases; junction bases not matched to a gene: 14.

J is TRBJ2-2 and V is TRBV28, with a possible D match to TRBD2 (6 bases). The length of the CDR3 is 14 residues. Trimming stripped 3 bases from V and 7 bases from J, with 12 bases between. Germline-derived CDR1 and CDR2 are MDHEN and SYDVKM. CDR3 loop: CASSLGGNDGELFF. The CDR3 nucleotides read TGTGCCAGCAGTTTGGGCGGGAACGACGGGGAGCTGTTTTTT.

The rearrangement uses TRBV19 and TRBJ2-1; tentative D call: TRBD2 (6 bases). Germline V gives CDR1 LNHDA, CDR2 SQIVND (reference sequence). CDR3 length: 13 amino acids. The V and J ends lost 2 bases and 5 bases respectively, with 7 bases between them. The CDR3 region has the DNA TGTGCCAGTAGTATAACTAGCAACAATGAGCAGTTCTTC. Its translation: CASSITSNNEQFF.

The chain has TRBV6-4 and TRBJ2-1, with TRBD2 matching 12 bases. Unmatched junction bases numbered 2, after V lost 6 bases and J lost 5 bases. The CDR3 runs 14 residues. Germline V gene data show CDR1 as MRHNA and CDR2 as SNTAGT. Here the CDR3 reads CASSWTSGDNEQFF. The CDR3 DNA reads as TGTGCCAGCAGCTGGACTAGCGGGGACAATGAGCAGTTCTTC.

This chain connects TRBV5-4 to TRBJ1-1; possibly TRBD1 for D (6 bases). CDR3 length equals 13 residues. CDR1 and CDR2 (germline): SGHNT, YYREEE (reference sequence). Trimming shortened V by 3 bases and J by 6 bases, and 12 bases separated the two germline ends. The CDR3 sequence is CASSWEGDPEAFF. DNA of the CDR3: TGTGCCAGCAGCTGGGAGGGGGACCCTGAAGCTTTCTTT. Based on the CDR3 plus reference TRBV5-4 and TRBJ1-1, the full variable domain is ETGVTQSPTHLIKTRGQQVTLRCSSQSGHNTVSWYQQALGQGPQFIFQYYREEENGRGNFPPRFSGLQFPNYSSELNVNALELDDSALYLCASSWEGDPEAFFGQGTRLTVV.

This rearrangement joins TRBV6-5 to TRBJ2-2, with a possible D match to TRBD1 (6 bases). The CDR3 is made up of 16 amino acids. Between the trimmed V and J ends, which lost 4 bases and 6 bases, there was a span of 18 bases. Germline V CDR1 and CDR2: MNHEY, SVGAGI. CDR3 nucleotide sequence: TGTGCCAGCAGTTTACCCCCTGCTCCAGGGGCCGGGGAGCTGTTTTTT. Translated: CASSLPPAPGAGELFF.

This clone was observed a single time. The chain carries TRBV6-1 and TRBJ2-1; D is ambiguous. CDR1 MNHNS and CDR2 SASEGT come from the germline V gene. The CDR3 is made up of 15 amino acids. V was cut by 8 bases and J by 0 bases, with 14 bases left in between. CDR3 region: CASAREPSSYNEQFF. The CDR3 region has the DNA TGTGCCAGCGCACGAGAACCTAGCTCCTACAATGAGCAGTTCTTC.

The gene calls are TRBV11-3 and TRBJ2-2; 9 nucleotides line up with TRBD2. After removal of 5 bases from V and 0 bases from J, the junction contained 4 bases not matched to a gene. The CDR3 consists of 16 residues. CDR1 and CDR2 from the germline V gene are SGHNT and YENEEA. Here the CDR3 reads CASSTRLAANTGELFF. In DNA, the CDR3 is TGTGCCAGCAGCACCCGACTAGCGGCGAACACCGGGGAGCTGTTTTTT.

V is TRBV27 and J is TRBJ2-1; D is possibly TRBD2 (6 bases). Trimming left V 4 bases short and J 5 bases short, with 9 bases between. Germline V CDR1 and CDR2: MNHEY, SMNVEV (reference sequence). The CDR3 covers 13 residues. The CDR3 DNA reads as TGTGCCAGCAGTTCAAGCGGGCACAATGAGCAGTTCTTC. Amino acid sequence: CASSSSGHNEQFF.

The genes are TRBV11-2 and TRBJ1-2; 8 bases are shared with TRBD1. V was pared by 0 bases and J by 8 bases, with 5 bases of the junction left unmatched. The CDR3 has 14 residues. Germline V lookup: CDR1 SGHAT, CDR2 FQNNGV. CDR3 nucleotides: TGTGCCAGCAGCTTAGATAGTACAGGGGGAGGCTACACCTTC. Its protein product is CASSLDSTGGGYTF.

The genes are TRBV28 and TRBJ2-2, with no clear D. The CDR3 sequence is 15 residues long. Germline-derived CDR1 and CDR2 are MDHEN and SYDVKM. V was pared by 4 bases and J by 3 bases, with 12 bases between. The CDR3 is CASSSFHTHTGELFF. CDR3 sequence (DNA): TGTGCCAGCAGTTCCTTCCACACGCACACCGGGGAGCTGTTTTTT.

The CDR3 DNA follows: TGTGCCAGCAGCTACTGGGCTCGGGGGTCCAATGAGCAGTTCTTC. Translating it yields CASSYWARGSNEQFF. The V call is TRBV5-6, the J call TRBJ2-1, with D maybe TRBD2 (6 bases). Germline CDR1 is SGHDT and CDR2 is YYEEEE. This CDR3 has 15 residues. V shed 3 bases and J shed 6 bases, with 16 bases lying between them.

The chain has TRBV15 and TRBJ2-7; weak D call: TRBD1 (6 bases). CDR3 length: 15 amino acids. Trimming left V 5 bases short and J 2 bases short, with 16 bases between. CDR1 is LNHNV and CDR2 is YYDKDF in the germline V gene (reference sequence). CDR3 coding DNA: TGTGCCACCAGCGGAACTGGACAGACCCCCTACGAGCAGTACTTC. Translating gives CATSGTGQTPYEQYF. Complete variable domain (other parts from reference TRBV15 and TRBJ2-7): DAMVIQNPRYQVTQFGKPVTLSCSQTLNHNVMYWYQQKSSQAPKLLFHYYDKDFNNEADTPDNFQSRRPNTSFCFLDIRSPGLGDTAMYLCATSGTGQTPYEQYFGPGTRLTVT.

The genes are TRBV28 and TRBJ2-7; the match to TRBD1 covers 9 bases. The J segment lost 6 bases and the V segment lost 3 bases, leaving 9 bases of the junction unmatched. CDR3 size: 15 residues. The germline V gene has CDR1 MDHEN and CDR2 SYDVKM. CDR3 in DNA: TGTGCCAGCAGTTTTCCGACAGGGGGGATTTTCGAGCAGTACTTC. Translating it yields CASSFPTGGIFEQYF.

V gene TRBV27 combines with J gene TRBJ2-7, with 11 bases fitting TRBD2. Germline V gene sequence: CDR1 MNHEY, CDR2 SMNVEV (reference sequence). The length of the CDR3 is 14 residues. V trimming: 6 bases; J trimming: 3 bases; junction bases outside the gene matches: 4. This CDR3 reads CASRVAGGVYEQYF. The DNA of the CDR3 is TGTGCCAGCAGGGTAGCGGGGGGGGTCTACGAGCAGTACTTC.

This chain connects TRBV28 to TRBJ2-1; no firm D call. CDR1 is MDHEN and CDR2 is SYDVKM in the germline V gene. The CDR3 extends over 11 amino acids. V lost 3 bases, J lost 8 bases, and 5 bases lay in between. The CDR3 loop reads CASSFVDEQFF. CDR3 in DNA: TGTGCCAGCAGTTTCGTAGATGAGCAGTTCTTC.